A selection of T cell receptor beta chains follows, all from one sample in a study of EBV T-cell therapy then PD-1 blockade in nasopharyngeal carcinoma. TCRdb's copy holds only in-frame clones and misses some; the assay was immunoSEQ multiplex PCR. The sample includes roughly 22,000 clones, 65% to 85% of them seen just once. For these receptors, no antigen is known. This specimen consisted of CD8+ T cells from blood, obtained at day -245 from a patient whose treatment included autologous EBV-specific T cells and nivolumab. These receptors were collected from a man aged 40-50 years with nasopharyngeal carcinoma. CDR3s leave out the opening cysteine and the closing phenylalanine or tryptophan. The order of the fields is clone size, D gene, V gene, J gene, CDR3 protein. The D gene is left open where the match is weak. Clone sizes are given selectively: once, few, many, or a class where the clone is expanded.

.,.,TRBV9,TRBJ2-5,ASSENEGTQY
.,TRBD1,TRBV19,TRBJ1-4,ASRPGTGESEKLF
.,TRBD2,TRBV29-1,TRBJ2-1,SVWTSGGYNEQF
.,.,TRBV12-3/TRBV12-4,TRBJ1-2,ASSLGGGAGYT
once,.,TRBV28,TRBJ2-6,ASSLEPTSGANVLT
.,TRBD1,TRBV4-3,TRBJ1-5,ASSQGRGPGQPQH
.,.,TRBV24-1,TRBJ2-2,ATSDFSVVGELF
.,.,TRBV7-6,TRBJ2-7,ASSPDTFYEQY
.,.,TRBV4-3,TRBJ2-3,ASSQDPGQGADTQY
.,TRBD1,TRBV4-1,TRBJ2-7,ASSQTGYEQY
.,.,TRBV11-3,TRBJ2-3,ASSLGLGETDTQY
medium-sized,.,TRBV28,TRBJ1-3,ASSLWSGNTIY